Described below is a single T cell receptor beta chain sequence and its context. The use of a sample-barcoded 5' primer and a J-beta primer mix characterized a second PCR of 7 to 11 cycles. TCRdb ran MiXCR on the 5' RACE reads and lists one entry per CDR3 protein. The sample has more than 800,000 distinct CDR3 sequences; about 28% are singletons. The CDR3 covers 13 residues. Between the trimmed V and J ends, which lost 6 bases and 6 bases, there was a span of 11 bases. The sample is drawn from a study of blood T cells in healthy people across ages. Sequencing was done on a sample of blood. The chain is built from TRBV12-3 or TRBV12-4 and TRBJ2-2, with D possibly TRBD2 on 6 matching bases. This clonotype was obtained from an elderly woman in good health. The CDR3 sequence is CASSGSLSGELFF. DNA for the CDR3: TGTGCCAGCAGCGGGAGCTTATCCGGGGAGCTGTTTTTT.